These 2 T cell receptor beta chains originate from one sample sequenced in a study of blood T cell repertoires in COVID-19. TCRdb's copy holds only in-frame clones and misses some; the assay was immunoSEQ multiplex PCR. Among over 250,000 clones listed, roughly 90% were seen once. The sequenced sample was PBMCs or T cells enriched from blood (not recorded which). These receptors came from a woman under 40 who had recovered from COVID-19.

This rearrangement joins TRBV7-2 to TRBJ2-3, with TRBD1 matching over 7 bases. The CDR3 spans 13 residues. Trimming cost V 10 bases and J 4 bases; bases outside gene matches: 8. Germline V lookup: CDR1 SGHTA, CDR2 FQGNSA. CDR3 sequence reads: CATGDSYADTQYF. The CDR3 coding sequence is TGTGCCACCGGGGACAGTTATGCAGATACGCAGTATTTT.

CDR3 DNA sequence: TGCAGCGTTGAAGATCGGCGGGGGCGGAACTACGAGCAGTACTTC. Its translation: CSVEDRRGRNYEQYF. The rearrangement links TRBV29-1 to TRBJ2-7; tentative D call: TRBD2 (7 bases). Germline CDR1 and CDR2: SQVTM and ANQGSEA. V shed 0 bases and J shed 3 bases, with 15 bases lying between them. The CDR3 contains 15 residues.